Presented here are 22 T cell receptor beta chains from one specimen sequenced in a study of CD8+ T cells in alopecia areata. TCR sequencing used cDNA made by reverse transcription of extracted RNA. The assay was immunoSEQ multiplex PCR, and TCRdb's table has in-frame clones only and misses some. Observed in the sample are about 2,200 clones, none of them singletons. The sorting of pooled cutaneous lymph node cells relied on CD4, CD8alpha, NKG2D, NKG2ACE and other markers. The sequenced sample consisted of CD8+ T cells sorted from a lymph node. The source of these receptors is a C3H/HeJ mouse with alopecia areata. The strain's MHC: H2-k.

In its sample, this clone ranks as medium-sized. The gene names given are mouse names. The read halts 4 residues ahead of the CDR3 end, with the missing end drawn from the germline J gene. This chain joins TRBV3 and TRBJ2-5; 7 bases are shared with TRBD2. With 6 bases clipped from V and 0 bases from J, the junction kept 3 bases outside the gene matches. This CDR3 has 14 residues. Looked up from germline, CDR1 is SNHLY and CDR2 is FYNGKV (reference sequence). Here the CDR3 reads CASRLGFNQDTQYF. The sequenced part of the CDR3 DNA is TGTGCCAGCAGACTGGGGTTTAACCAAGAC.

A note on this clone: The genes are named according to mouse. The sequenced CDR3 bases are TGTGCCAGCAGTCCCTTCTATGCT. Translating gives CASSPFYA. The entire CDR3 protein reads CASSPFYAEQFF. The J gene is TRBJ2-1, the V gene TRBV19; D gene uncertain. The read ends 4 residues before the CDR3 terminus; that terminus is restored from the germline J gene. Germline CDR1 and CDR2: FNHDT and SITEND (reference sequence). The CDR3 spans 12 residues. V lost 4 bases and J lost 3, with 5 bases in between.

Concerning this clone: Each gene name is a mouse one. The CDR3 goes on 4 residues after the read ends, and that part is filled in from the germline J gene. The genes are TRBV29 and TRBJ2-2; maybe TRBD1 (6 bases). This CDR3 is 14 amino acids long. Germline values: CDR1 MSHET, CDR2 SYDVDS. Trimming removed 6 bases from V and 1 base from J, with 9 bases in between. CDR3: CASSPQGNTGQLYF. Incomplete CDR3 DNA: TGTGCTAGCAGCCCACAGGGAAACACCGGG.

A few counts support this clone. Mouse names are used for the genes. The CDR3 end lies 4 residues beyond the end of the read and is filled in from the germline J gene. The chain combines TRBV2 with TRBJ2-3; D gene uncertain. V lost 0 bases and J lost 0, with 7 bases in between. The CDR3 totals 15 residues. The germline V gene encodes CDR1 LGHNA and CDR2 YSYQKL. The CDR3 sequence is CASSQDLFSAETLYF. The covered CDR3 bases are TGTGCCAGCAGCCAAGATCTGTTTAGTGCAGAA.

This clone appeared many times. Gene names follow the mouse nomenclature. The read terminates 4 residues ahead of where the CDR3 ends, so the germline J gene completes it. This chain links TRBV19 with TRBJ1-1; 7 bases line up with TRBD1. This CDR3 has 14 amino acids. CDR1 FNHDT and CDR2 SITEND come from the germline V gene (reference sequence). The chain's CDR3 is CASSIAQGRTEVFF. CDR3 bases read: TGTGCCAGCAGTATAGCACAGGGGAGGACA.

This clone was seen repeatedly, ten times or more. The genes and germline here are from mouse. The read ends 3 residues early relative to the CDR3; the germline J gene fills the gap. The rearrangement links TRBV29 to TRBJ1-6; possibly TRBD1 for D (6 bases). TRBJ1-6 is sorted into the ORF group, with uncertain function. The CDR3 has 13 amino acids. Trimming pared 8 bases from V and 6 bases from J, leaving 11 bases between. Per the germline V gene, CDR1 is MSHET and CDR2 is SYDVDS. The covered CDR3 bases are TGTGCTAGCGACAACAGGGTTAATTCGCCC. Translating it yields CASDNRVNSP. The complete CDR3 sequence is CASDNRVNSPLYF.

This clone is deemed large. The listed genes are named as in mouse. Read coverage stops 4 residues before the CDR3 terminus; the germline J gene supplies the remainder. The V and J genes are TRBV1 and TRBJ2-2; D not resolved. V lost 0 bases, J lost 2 bases, and 4 bases lay in between. The CDR3 covers 14 residues. Germline V lookup: CDR1 NSQYPW, CDR2 LRSPGD (reference sequence). Here the CDR3 reads CTCSADRNTGQLYF. The sequenced CDR3 bases are TGCACCTGCAGTGCAGACAGGAACACCGGG.

This clone is medium-sized. Genes and germline come from the mouse. The CDR3 end lies 4 residues beyond the end of the read and is filled in from the germline J gene. The chain is built from TRBV5 and TRBJ2-7; TRBD1 agrees at 8 bases. Germline V CDR1 and CDR2: LGHNA, YNLKQL (reference sequence). CDR3 length: 14 amino acids. The CDR3 DNA, read in part, is TGTGCCAGCAGCCAAGGGACAGGGAAGTAT. Protein: CASSQGTGKY. The entire CDR3 is CASSQGTGKYEQYF.

This clone appeared many times. Mouse gene names apply. The sequenced fragment ends 4 residues before the CDR3 boundary, so the rest is inferred from the germline J gene. The chain has TRBV5 and TRBJ2-2; 12 positions match TRBD2. V was clipped by 4 bases and J by 3 bases; unmatched bases: 6. The CDR3 length is 17 residues. Germline values: CDR1 LGHNA, CDR2 YNLKQL (reference sequence). CDR3 bases read: TGTGCCAGCAGCCCCCGACTGGGGGGGCGCCACACCGGG. Amino acid sequence: CASSPRLGGRHTG. The CDR3 reads in full as CASSPRLGGRHTGQLYF.

This clone occurred a few times. The genes and germline here are from mouse. The missing CDR3 end, 4 residues past where the read stops, is filled in from the germline J gene. The chain employs TRBV13-1 and TRBJ2-1; 8 bases line up with TRBD2. In germline, CDR1 is NSHNY, CDR2 SYGAGN. This CDR3 spans 14 amino acids. V shed 1 base, J shed 4 bases, and the junction held 1 base outside the gene matches. This CDR3 reads CASSDLGGYAEQFF. Incomplete CDR3 DNA: TGTGCCAGCAGTGATTTGGGGGGGTATGCT.

This clone was picked up many times. Any gene name here is a mouse gene name. From the germline J gene comes the end of the CDR3, since the read stops 4 residues before it. V usage is TRBV17 and J usage is TRBJ2-5; D is uncertain. The CDR3 consists of 14 residues. Germline V gene sequence: CDR1 MNHDT, CDR2 YYDKIL. The V end was cut by 0 bases, the J end by 0 bases, with 4 bases between. The sequenced part of the CDR3 DNA is TGTGCTAGCAGTAGAGACAATAACCAAGAC. It encodes CASSRDNNQD. The whole CDR3 sequence is CASSRDNNQDTQYF. Based on the CDR3 plus reference TRBV17 and TRBJ2-5, the full variable domain is DTTVKQNPRYKLARVGKPVNLICSQTMNHDTMYWYQKKPNQAPKLLLFYYDKILNREADTFEKFQSSRPNNSFCSLYIGSAGLEYSAMYLCASSRDNNQDTQYFGPGTRLLVL.

This clone was observed a handful of times. The genes are named according to mouse. The CDR3 end falls 4 residues outside the read, so it is completed with the germline J gene. The genes are TRBV5 and TRBJ1-2, with D perhaps matching TRBD1 (5 bases). The CDR3 extends over 15 amino acids. The V end was cut by 0 bases, the J end by 1 base, with 9 bases between. The germline gives CDR1 LGHNA, CDR2 YNLKQL (reference sequence). CDR3 DNA, as far as it was read: TGTGCCAGCAGCCAAGATCCTGGGGGAAACTCC. Protein product: CASSQDPGGNS. The complete CDR3 reads CASSQDPGGNSDYTF.

This clone occurred a few times. Genes here carry mouse names. The DNA read from the CDR3 is TGTGCCTGGAAGGGACAGGGGAACACA. This sequence encodes CAWKGQGNT. The CDR3 as a whole reads CAWKGQGNTEVFF. The chain recombines TRBV31 with TRBJ1-1; 9 bases align to TRBD1. The CDR3 end is not reached by the read, which stops 4 residues before it; the germline J gene fills it in. This CDR3 has 13 residues. The germline CDR1 and CDR2 sequences are GKSSPN and SITVG. After removal of 4 bases from V and 1 base from J, the junction contained 1 base not matched to a gene.

This clone has at least ten counts. Gene names and germline refer to mouse. From the germline J gene comes the end of the CDR3, since the read stops 4 residues before it. This chain uses TRBV1 with TRBJ1-1, with D uncertain. V lost 0 bases and J lost 4, with 6 bases in between. The CDR3 contains 13 residues. Germline CDR1 reads NSQYPW; CDR2 reads LRSPGD (reference sequence). The part of the CDR3 DNA that was read is TGCACCTGCAGTGCAGATGCAGGCACA. It codes for CTCSADAGT. The whole CDR3 reads CTCSADAGTEVFF.

This clone was counted ten times or more. The genes are named according to mouse. The sequence runs out 4 residues before the end of the CDR3; the remainder is reconstructed from the germline J gene. J is TRBJ2-1 and V is TRBV31; weak D call: TRBD1 (5 bases). The germline V gene encodes CDR1 GKSSPN and CDR2 SITVG. V lost 1 base and J lost 0, with 13 bases in between. The CDR3 sequence is 16 residues long. CDR3: CAWSPDRLYNYAEQFF. The sequenced part of the CDR3 DNA is TGTGCCTGGAGTCCCGACAGACTCTATAACTATGCT.

A remark on this clone: The listed genes are named as in mouse. The read halts 4 residues ahead of the CDR3 end, with the missing end drawn from the germline J gene. The V gene is TRBV19, the J gene TRBJ2-7; 11 nucleotides line up with TRBD2. CDR3 length: 14 amino acids. Germline V CDR1 and CDR2: FNHDT, SITEND (reference sequence). The part of the CDR3 DNA that was read is TGTGCCAGCAGTATTCGGGACTGGGGGTAT. Encoded protein: CASSIRDWGY. The entire CDR3 is CASSIRDWGYEQYF.

The sample holds a few counts of this clone. Gene names are the mouse ones. The observed sequence ends 4 residues before the CDR3 terminus, with the missing tail filled in from the germline J gene. The chain recombines TRBV5 with TRBJ2-5; 7 bases are shared with TRBD2. Germline assignment: CDR1 LGHNA and CDR2 YNLKQL (reference sequence). This CDR3 is 16 amino acids long. This CDR3 reads CASSQDWWGERDTQYF. CDR3 bases read: TGTGCCAGCAGCCAAGATTGGTGGGGGGAACGAGAC.

This clone has at least ten counts. The genes and germline here are from mouse. The read gets to within 4 residues of the CDR3 end, and the germline J gene fills in the rest. The chain has TRBV5 and TRBJ2-2; 9 bases agree with TRBD1. Germline trimming cut 4 bases from V and 0 bases from J; bases unmatched to any gene: 3. The CDR3 covers 16 residues. Looked up from germline, CDR1 is LGHNA and CDR2 is YNLKQL (reference sequence). The covered CDR3 bases are TGTGCCAGCAGCCCTCGGGACAGGGCAAACACCGGG. It translates to CASSPRDRANTG. The complete CDR3 sequence is CASSPRDRANTGQLYF.

This clone was found many times. Genes and germline come from the mouse. The missing CDR3 end, 4 residues past where the read stops, is filled in from the germline J gene. V and J are TRBV14 and TRBJ2-1; 8 bases match TRBD1. V lost 4 bases to trimming and J lost 1 base; unmatched junction nucleotides: 4. This CDR3 has 15 amino acids. Germline V lookup: CDR1 SGHDT, CDR2 FRDEAV. The sequenced part of the CDR3 DNA is TGTGCCAGCAGTCACCGGGACAGGAACTATGCT. Translating it yields CASSHRDRNYA. The whole CDR3 reads CASSHRDRNYAEQFF.

This clone is medium-sized. Gene names and germline match the mouse. The observed sequence ends 3 residues before the CDR3 terminus, with the missing tail filled in from the germline J gene. The chain recombines TRBV13-2 with TRBJ1-6; weak D call: TRBD1 (6 bases). TRBJ1-6 is flagged as an ORF with uncertain function. From germline, CDR1 is NNHNN and CDR2 SYGAGS (reference sequence). This CDR3 has 15 amino acids. V lost 2 bases to trimming and J lost 3 bases, with 9 bases between them. The sequenced part of the CDR3 DNA is TGTGCCAGCGGTGAAGGGGGGGGCTATAATTCGCCC. Residues: CASGEGGGYNSP. The entire CDR3 is CASGEGGGYNSPLYF.

This clone was counted a few times. Gene names follow the mouse nomenclature. The CDR3 bases that were read are TGTGCCAGCAGCTCGGCTGGGGGGGCAGAA. The encoded protein is CASSSAGGAE. The whole CDR3 region reads CASSSAGGAETLYF. The chain uses TRBV4 and TRBJ2-3, with 8 bases matching TRBD2. The missing CDR3 end, 4 residues past where the read stops, is filled in from the germline J gene. The V segment lost 4 bases and the J segment 3 bases; nucleotides outside the gene matches: 3. CDR1 LGHDT and CDR2 YNNKQL come from the germline V gene (reference sequence). The CDR3 runs to 14 residues.

There are many counts of this clone. Germline and genes here are mouse. With the read ending 4 residues before the CDR3 end, the germline J gene is used to fill in that end. The chain is built from TRBV1 and TRBJ2-7; perhaps TRBD1 as D (6 bases). This CDR3 comprises 14 residues. V lost 0 bases, J lost 3 bases, and 9 bases lay in between. CDR1 is NSQYPW and CDR2 is LRSPGD in the germline V gene (reference sequence). The CDR3 DNA, read in part, is TGCACCTGCAGTGCAGAGGGGGACAACTAT. Its protein is CTCSAEGDNY. The whole CDR3 protein reads CTCSAEGDNYEQYF.